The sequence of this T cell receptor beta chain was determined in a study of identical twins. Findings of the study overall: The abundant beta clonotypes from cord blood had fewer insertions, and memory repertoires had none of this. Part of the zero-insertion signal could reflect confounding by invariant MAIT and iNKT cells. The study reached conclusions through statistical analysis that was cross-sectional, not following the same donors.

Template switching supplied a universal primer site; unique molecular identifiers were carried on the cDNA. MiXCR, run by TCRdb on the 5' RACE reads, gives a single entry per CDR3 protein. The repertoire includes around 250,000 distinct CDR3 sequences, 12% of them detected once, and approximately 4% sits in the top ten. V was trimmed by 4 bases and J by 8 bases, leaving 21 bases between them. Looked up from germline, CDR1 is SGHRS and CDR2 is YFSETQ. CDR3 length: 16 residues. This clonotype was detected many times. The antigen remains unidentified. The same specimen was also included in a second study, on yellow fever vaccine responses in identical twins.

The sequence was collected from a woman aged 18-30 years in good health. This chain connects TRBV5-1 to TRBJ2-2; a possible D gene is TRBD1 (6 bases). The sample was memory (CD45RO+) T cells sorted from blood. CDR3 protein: CASSPGTPSNVGELFF. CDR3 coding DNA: TGCGCCAGCAGCCCCGGGACACCGTCGAATGTGGGGGAGCTGTTTTTT.